This record looks at one TCR beta chain sequence and its context. At one end the junction does not follow the germline gene, possibly because of a read error. These data originate in a study of cytomegalovirus exposure and HLA in healthy donors. The CDR3 totals 16 residues. Germline V lookup: CDR1 SGHTA, CDR2 FQGNSA. 13 Jbeta primers and 60 Vbeta primers were used for the PCR. The method was immunoSEQ multiplex PCR; TCRdb's version includes in-frame clones alone and lacks a portion of them. The sample lists about 91,000 clones; around nine tenths were seen once. This receptor was identified in a man aged 25 to 45 in good health and CMV-seropositive. Sample: PBMCs. The genes are TRBV7-2 and TRBJ1-1; weak D call: TRBD1 (5 bases). CDR3 nucleotides: TGTGCCAGCAGCCCAGGGCCTCAGCATGGGAACGCTGAAGCTTTCTTT. It encodes CASSPGPQHGNAEAFF.